The clone carrying this T cell receptor beta chain was observed a handful of times. Its specificity is not known. This sample was included in a study of memory CD4+ T cells and cytomegalovirus serostatus. Across the study: This sample comes from healthy Belgian adults, several CMV seropositive, 24 seronegative. Whole-study findings and limits: Each of 67 CMV-associated TCRbeta sequences occurred in one to five individuals.

Repertoires were generated with immunoSEQ multiplex PCR, while TCRdb's copy carries only in-frame clones and drops some. The sample has under 35,000 clones, 65% to 80% seen once. The sort gate was single viable CD3+CD4+CD8-CD45RO+ cells for memory CD4+ T cells. Serum IgG to CMV pp150, pp28, p38 and p52 defined serostatus. CD4+ T cells were isolated by positive magnetic selection. The V end was cut by 0 bases, the J end by 7 bases, with 15 bases between. CDR1 and CDR2 (germline): LNHNV, YYDKDF (reference sequence). CDR3 length equals 15 residues. The rearrangement uses TRBV15 and TRBJ1-2, with D possibly being TRBD1 (6 bases). The sequenced sample was memory CD4+ T cells from blood. The TCR originated in an adult in good health and CMV-seronegative. Some clones in this sample may be carry-over from other donors' samples. The CDR3 DNA is TGTGCCACCAGCAGAGATGGGAACAGGGCGGGTGGCTACACCTTC. This gives the protein CATSRDGNRAGGYTF.